The rows below give T cell receptor beta chains drawn from one sample of a study of a mutant IDH1 vaccine in newly diagnosed glioma. Sequencing used immunoSEQ multiplex PCR; TCRdb keeps in-frame clones, though not all of them. The sample holds 55,000 to 70,000 clones, 80% to 90% seen once. The input for sequencing was PBMCs, taken from a glioma patient treated with radiotherapy, temozolomide or both. The receptor set was obtained from a man aged 25-40 years with glioma. Each CDR3 is given with its conserved first and last residue. A D gene is named only where the DNA matches it firmly. Size is stated for part of the rows, as once, few or many counts, or as a class when the clone is expanded.

V: TRBV6-5; J: TRBJ2-7; D: TRBD1; size: few; CDR3: CASSHGTGSYEQYF; DNA: TGTGCCAGCAGTCACGGGACAGGGTCCTACGAGCAGTACTTC
V: TRBV15; J: TRBJ2-7; D: NA; size: NA; CDR3: CATSRDLYRGGQYF; DNA: TGTGCCACCAGCAGAGACCTCTACAGGGGAGGGCAGTACTTC
V: TRBV13; J: TRBJ1-2; D: NA; size: NA; CDR3: CASSYGRENYGYTF; DNA: TGTGCCAGCAGCTACGGGAGGGAGAACTATGGCTACACCTTC
V: TRBV27; J: TRBJ1-1; D: NA; size: NA; CDR3: CASSHGQLNTEAFF; DNA: TGTGCCAGCAGCCACGGACAGTTGAACACTGAAGCTTTCTTT
V: TRBV4-2; J: TRBJ1-1; D: NA; size: NA; CDR3: CASSQDDGAEAFF; DNA: TGTGCCAGCAGCCAAGACGACGGGGCTGAAGCTTTCTTT
V: TRBV2; J: TRBJ1-2; D: NA; size: NA; CDR3: CASSEEAAAYYGYTF; DNA: TGTGCCAGCAGCGAGGAGGCAGCCGCCTACTATGGCTACACCTTC
V: TRBV5-1; J: TRBJ1-2; D: TRBD1; size: NA; CDR3: CASSYNRQGEDGYTF; DNA: TGCGCCAGCAGCTATAACAGACAGGGAGAAGATGGCTACACCTTC
V: TRBV19; J: TRBJ1-5; D: TRBD1; size: NA; CDR3: CASTMVGQGNQPQHF; DNA: TGTGCCAGTACCATGGTGGGACAGGGCAATCAGCCCCAGCATTTT
V: TRBV5-6; J: TRBJ1-1; D: NA; size: NA; CDR3: CASSLFQGNTEAFF; DNA: TGTGCCAGCAGCTTGTTTCAGGGAAACACTGAAGCTTTCTTT
V: TRBV7-8; J: TRBJ1-2; D: NA; size: NA; CDR3: CASSSRGVDGYTF; DNA: TGTGCCAGCAGCTCTCGGGGGGTGGATGGCTACACCTTC
V: TRBV5-1; J: TRBJ2-7; D: NA; size: NA; CDR3: CASSLARKSYEQYF; DNA: TGCGCCAGCAGCTTGGCGAGGAAATCCTACGAGCAGTACTTC